This T cell receptor beta chain was profiled in a study of monozygotic twins with cystic fibrosis. In regard to this clone: What it binds is not known.

The study's findings and limits: Co-twins had the most similar V usage for 13 of 16 pairs, J for 8. Monozygotic CF twins shared more identical nucleotide clonotypes than unrelated patients. Clonality was generally low (median around 0.009), higher in the most severe patients.

The ends were cut back, 4 bases at V and 5 bases at J, with 11 bases in the middle. There are 13 residues in the CDR3. CDR1 and CDR2 (germline): PRHDT, FYEKMQ (reference sequence). Assay: immunoSEQ multiplex PCR; the TCRdb copy retains only in-frame clones and omits some. The table lists around 34,000 clones, roughly three fifths of them singletons. This chain joins TRBV13 and TRBJ1-1; D is unresolved. The sample taken for sequencing was blood. The source of this sequence is a girl aged 10 to 17 with cystic fibrosis. This chain's CDR3 is CASSSVPATEAFF. CDR3 DNA sequence: TGTGCCAGCAGCTCCGTGCCGGCAACTGAAGCTTTCTTT.